This T cell receptor (beta chain) was captured in a study of blood T cell repertoires in COVID-19. Background on the study: From the United States, Italy and Spain came samples of acute and convalescent COVID-19. PBMCs, B-cell-depleted T cells, or T cells were the source of the cDNA or gDNA that made up the material.

V dropped 2 bases and J dropped 4; count of bases not matched to a gene: 1. CDR1 is SGHVS, CDR2 FQNEAQ, per germline. The CDR3 has 14 residues. Authors' analysis steps: Amplification with reference gene primers provided the estimates of nucleated cell counts. Assay used: immunoSEQ multiplex PCR; TCRdb lists only in-frame clones, some missing. That table gives V, J and clone size, and the DNA gave D and trimming. The sample records about 70,000 clones, about 76% being singletons. The material sequenced was peripheral blood. The chain carries TRBV7-8 and TRBJ2-5; 10 bases align to TRBD2. The TCR comes from a woman of 80 years or more with active or convalescent COVID-19. CDR3 loop: CASSLLAGAETQYF. CDR3 in DNA: TGTGCCAGCAGCTTACTAGCGGGGGCAGAGACCCAGTACTTC.